These 4 T cell receptor beta chains originate from one sample sequenced in a study of T-cell reconstitution after alpha-beta-depleted transplantation in children. A TCRbeta library incorporating unique molecular identifiers was prepared. TCRdb recomputed calls from the PCR reads with MiXCR, one row per CDR3 protein. Of 300,000 or so distinct CDR3 sequences in the sample, 9.9% were seen once. Material: PBMCs from the stem cell graft donor, obtained from the stem cell graft. The receptors were gathered from a human donor who donated a stem cell graft to a child with SCID.

This clonotype appeared once. J is TRBJ1-1 and V is TRBV10-3; D perhaps matches TRBD1 (5 bases). CDR1 is ENHRY, CDR2 SYGVKD, per germline. The CDR3 sequence is 14 residues long. V was shortened by 10 bases and J by 6 bases, with 21 bases between the two germline ends. CDR3 residues: CATAVGAGLSEAFF. The DNA for the CDR3 is TGTGCCACCGCCGTAGGGGCAGGGCTCTCTGAAGCTTTCTTT.

The gene calls are TRBV7-7 and TRBJ2-1; a weak D match, TRBD1 (6 bases). Germline CDR1 SSHAT, CDR2 FNYEAQ (reference sequence). Trimming removed 4 bases from V and 8 bases from J, with 12 bases in between. CDR3 length: 13 residues. Written as DNA, the CDR3 is TGTGCCAGCAGCTCTACAGGGTACTATGAGCAGTTCTTC. The encoded protein is CASSSTGYYEQFF.

The chain links TRBV29-1 to TRBJ2-4; the D is unclear. Germline assignment: CDR1 SQVTM and CDR2 ANQGSEA. V lost 7 bases to trimming and J lost 4 bases, with 14 bases between them. There are 13 residues in the CDR3. CDR3 loop: CSEFEDGKNIQYF. CDR3 DNA sequence: TGCAGCGAGTTCGAGGACGGGAAAAACATTCAGTACTTC.

This chain links TRBV7-9 with TRBJ2-1; 8 bases line up with TRBD2. Per germline, CDR1 SEHNR and CDR2 FQNEAQ (reference sequence). Trimming took 4 bases from V and 1 from J; bases not matched to a gene: 6. There are 16 residues in the CDR3. The chain's CDR3 is CASSSLAGRSYNEQFF. The CDR3, as DNA: TGTGCCAGCAGCTCCTTAGCGGGGAGGTCCTACAATGAGCAGTTCTTC. Drawing the rest from reference TRBV7-9 and TRBJ2-1, the complete variable domain is DTGVSQNPRHKITKRGQNVTFRCDPISEHNRLYWYRQTLGQGPEFLTYFQNEAQLEKSRLLSDRFSAERPKGSFSTLEIQRTEQGDSAMYLCASSSLAGRSYNEQFFGPGTRLTVL.